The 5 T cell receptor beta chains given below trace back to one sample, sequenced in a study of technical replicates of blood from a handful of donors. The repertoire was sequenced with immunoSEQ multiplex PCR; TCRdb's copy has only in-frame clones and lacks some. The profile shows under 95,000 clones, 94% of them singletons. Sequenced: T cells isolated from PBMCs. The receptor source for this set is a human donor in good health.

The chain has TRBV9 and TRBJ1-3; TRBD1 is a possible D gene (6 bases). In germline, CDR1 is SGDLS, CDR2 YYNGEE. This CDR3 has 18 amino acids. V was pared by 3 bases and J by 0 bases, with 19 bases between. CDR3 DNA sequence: TGTGCCAGCAGCGCCCCCCGGGGGGGGGCAAACTCTGGAAACACCATATATTTT. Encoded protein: CASSAPRGGANSGNTIYF.

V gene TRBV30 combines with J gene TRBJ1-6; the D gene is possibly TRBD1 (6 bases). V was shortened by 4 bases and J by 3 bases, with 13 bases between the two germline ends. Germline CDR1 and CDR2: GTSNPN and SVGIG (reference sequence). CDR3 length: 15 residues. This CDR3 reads CAWKSGQHYNSPLHF. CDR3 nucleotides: TGTGCCTGGAAATCCGGACAGCACTATAATTCACCCCTCCACTTT.

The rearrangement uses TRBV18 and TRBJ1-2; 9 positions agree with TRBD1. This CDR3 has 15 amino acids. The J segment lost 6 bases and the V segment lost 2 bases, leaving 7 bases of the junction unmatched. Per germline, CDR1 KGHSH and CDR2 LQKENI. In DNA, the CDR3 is TGTGCCAGCTCACCAACGACAGGGGGGTTGGATGGCTACACCTTC. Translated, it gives CASSPTTGGLDGYTF. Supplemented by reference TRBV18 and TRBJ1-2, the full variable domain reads NAGVMQNPRHLVRRRGQEARLRCSPMKGHSHVYWYRQLPEEGLKFMVYLQKENIIDESGMPKERFSAEFPKEGPSILRIQQVVRGDSAAYFCASSPTTGGLDGYTFGSGTRLTVV.

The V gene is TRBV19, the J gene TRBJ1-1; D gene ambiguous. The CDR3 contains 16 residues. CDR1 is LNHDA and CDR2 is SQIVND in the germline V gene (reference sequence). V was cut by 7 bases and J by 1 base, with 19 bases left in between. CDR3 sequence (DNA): TGTGCCAGTAATCGGATTGGGGAGACACCGAACACTGAAGCTTTCTTT. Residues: CASNRIGETPNTEAFF.

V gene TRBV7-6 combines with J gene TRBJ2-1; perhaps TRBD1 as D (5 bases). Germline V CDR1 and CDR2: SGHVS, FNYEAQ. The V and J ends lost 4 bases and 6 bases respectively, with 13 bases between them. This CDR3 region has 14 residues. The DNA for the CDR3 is TGTGCCAGCAGCTCGATGACAGTCCCCAATGAGCAGTTCTTC. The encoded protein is CASSSMTVPNEQFF. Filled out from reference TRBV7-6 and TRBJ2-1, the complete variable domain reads GAGVSQSPRYKVTKRGQDVALRCDPISGHVSLYWYRQALGQGPEFLTYFNYEAQQDKSGLPNDRFSAERPEGSISTLTIQRTEQRDSAMYRCASSSMTVPNEQFFGPGTRLTVL.